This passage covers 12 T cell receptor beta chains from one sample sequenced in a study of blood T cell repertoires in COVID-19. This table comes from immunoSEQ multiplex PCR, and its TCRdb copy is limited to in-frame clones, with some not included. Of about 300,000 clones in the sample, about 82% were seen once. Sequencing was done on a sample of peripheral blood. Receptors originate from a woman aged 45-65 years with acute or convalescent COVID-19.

CDR3 residues: CAWSSSNEKLFF. The CDR3 DNA reads as TGTGCCTGGAGTTCGAGTAATGAAAAACTGTTTTTT. The chain links TRBV30 to TRBJ1-4, with D uncertain. The V end was cut by 2 bases, the J end by 4 bases, with 5 bases between. The CDR3 spans 12 residues. Germline CDR1 reads GTSNPN; CDR2 reads SVGIG (reference sequence).

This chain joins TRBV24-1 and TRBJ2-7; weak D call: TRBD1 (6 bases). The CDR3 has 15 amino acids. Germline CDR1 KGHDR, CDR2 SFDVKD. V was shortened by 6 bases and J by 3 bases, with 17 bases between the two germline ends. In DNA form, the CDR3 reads TGTGCCACCAGTAGAGGTTCAGGGGATATCTACGAGCAGTACTTC. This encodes CATSRGSGDIYEQYF.

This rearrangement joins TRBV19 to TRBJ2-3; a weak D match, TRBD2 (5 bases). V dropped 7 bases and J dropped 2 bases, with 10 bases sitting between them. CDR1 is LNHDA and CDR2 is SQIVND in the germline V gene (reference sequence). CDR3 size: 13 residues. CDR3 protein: CASKTLDTDTQYF. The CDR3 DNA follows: TGTGCCAGTAAAACACTAGACACAGATACGCAGTATTTT.

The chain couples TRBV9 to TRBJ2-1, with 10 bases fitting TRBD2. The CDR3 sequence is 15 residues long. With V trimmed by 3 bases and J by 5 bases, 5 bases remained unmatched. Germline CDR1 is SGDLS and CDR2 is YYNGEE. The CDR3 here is CASSDGLAVDNEQFF. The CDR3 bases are TGTGCCAGCAGCGATGGACTAGCGGTCGACAATGAGCAGTTCTTC.

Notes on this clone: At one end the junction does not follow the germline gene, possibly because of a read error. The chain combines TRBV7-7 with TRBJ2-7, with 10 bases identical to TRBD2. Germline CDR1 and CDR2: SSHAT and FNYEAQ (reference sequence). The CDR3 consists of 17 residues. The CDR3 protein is CASNPVRGTSATYEQYF. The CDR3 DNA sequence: TGTGCTAGCAACCCGGTTAGGGGGACTAGCGCTACCTACGAGCAGTACTTC.

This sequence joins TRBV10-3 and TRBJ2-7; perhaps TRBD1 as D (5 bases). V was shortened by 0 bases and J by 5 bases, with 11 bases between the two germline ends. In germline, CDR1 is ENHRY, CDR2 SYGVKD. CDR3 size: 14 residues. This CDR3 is CAISESTQGDEQYF. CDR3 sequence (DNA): TGTGCCATCAGTGAGTCCACTCAAGGGGACGAGCAGTACTTC.

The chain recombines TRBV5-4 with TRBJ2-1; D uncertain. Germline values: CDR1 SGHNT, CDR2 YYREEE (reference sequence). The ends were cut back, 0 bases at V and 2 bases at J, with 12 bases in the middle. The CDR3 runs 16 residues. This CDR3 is CASSLGGSAAYNEQFF. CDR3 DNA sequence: TGTGCCAGCAGCTTGGGTGGTAGTGCTGCCTACAATGAGCAGTTCTTC.

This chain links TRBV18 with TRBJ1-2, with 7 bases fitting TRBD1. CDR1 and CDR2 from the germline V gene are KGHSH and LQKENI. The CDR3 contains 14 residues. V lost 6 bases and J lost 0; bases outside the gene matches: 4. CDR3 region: CASSPGQANYGYTF. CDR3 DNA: TGTGCCAGCTCTCCTGGACAGGCTAACTATGGCTACACCTTC.

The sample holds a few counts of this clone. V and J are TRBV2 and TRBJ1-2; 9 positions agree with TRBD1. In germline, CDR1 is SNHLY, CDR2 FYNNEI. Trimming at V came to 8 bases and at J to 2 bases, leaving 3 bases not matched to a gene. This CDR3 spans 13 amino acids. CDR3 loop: CASGDRANYGYTF. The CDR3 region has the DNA TGTGCCAGCGGGGACAGGGCCAACTATGGCTACACCTTC.

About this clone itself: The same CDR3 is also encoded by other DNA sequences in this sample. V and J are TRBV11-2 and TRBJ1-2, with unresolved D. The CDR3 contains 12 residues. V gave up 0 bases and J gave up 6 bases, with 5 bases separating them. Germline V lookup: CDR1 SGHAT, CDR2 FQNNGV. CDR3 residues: CASSLEGDGYTF. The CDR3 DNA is TGTGCCAGCAGCTTAGAGGGAGATGGCTACACCTTC.

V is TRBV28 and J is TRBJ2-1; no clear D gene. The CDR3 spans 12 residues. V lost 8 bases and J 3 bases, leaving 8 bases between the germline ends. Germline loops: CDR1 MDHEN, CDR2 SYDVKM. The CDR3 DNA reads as TGTGCCAGCCTTAATTACTACAATGAGCAGTTCTTC. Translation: CASLNYYNEQFF.

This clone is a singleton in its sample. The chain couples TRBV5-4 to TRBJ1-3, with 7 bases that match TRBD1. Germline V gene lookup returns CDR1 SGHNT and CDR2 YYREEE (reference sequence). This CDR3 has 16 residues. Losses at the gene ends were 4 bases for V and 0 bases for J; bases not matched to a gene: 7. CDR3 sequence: CASSNAGQLSGNTIYF. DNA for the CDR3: TGTGCCAGCAGCAACGCGGGACAGCTCTCTGGAAACACCATATATTTT.